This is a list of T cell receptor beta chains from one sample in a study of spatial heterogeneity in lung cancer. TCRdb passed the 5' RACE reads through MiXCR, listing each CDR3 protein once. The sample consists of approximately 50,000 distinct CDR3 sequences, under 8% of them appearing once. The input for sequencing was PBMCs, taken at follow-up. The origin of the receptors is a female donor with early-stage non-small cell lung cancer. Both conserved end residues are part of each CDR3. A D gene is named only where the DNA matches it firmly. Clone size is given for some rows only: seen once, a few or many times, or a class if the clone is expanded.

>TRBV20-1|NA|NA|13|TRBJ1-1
TGCAGTGCTTACCGCCCAGGGGTCACTGAAGCTTTCTTT
CSAYRPGVTEAFF
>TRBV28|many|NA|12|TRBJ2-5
TGTGCCAGCAGTTCCATCGTCAGGGACCAGTACTTC
CASSSIVRDQYF
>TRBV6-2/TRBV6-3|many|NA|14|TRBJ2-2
TGTGCCAGCAGGGGAGGACTATTACCCGGGGAGCTGTTTTTT
CASRGGLLPGELFF
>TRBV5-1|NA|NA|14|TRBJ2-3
TGCGCCAGCAGCCGTGACGGAAGTACAGATACGCAGTATTTT
CASSRDGSTDTQYF
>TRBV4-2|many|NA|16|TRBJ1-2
TGTGCCAGCAGCCAAGATCGGGGGGGCCGGGTCTATGGCTACACCTTC
CASSQDRGGRVYGYTF
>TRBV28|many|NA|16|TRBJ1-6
TGTGCCAGCAGTCATGGGGGGTCCGCCTATAATTCACCCCTCCACTTT
CASSHGGSAYNSPLHF
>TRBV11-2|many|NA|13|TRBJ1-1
TGTGCCAGCAGCTTATCCCGGAACACTGAAGCTTTCTTT
CASSLSRNTEAFF
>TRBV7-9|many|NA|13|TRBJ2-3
TGTGCCAGCAGCTCAACACCATCTGGTACGCAGTATTTT
CASSSTPSGTQYF
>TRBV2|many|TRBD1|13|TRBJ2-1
TGTGCCATGTCCCGACAGGGGGCTGATGAGCAGTTCTTC
CAMSRQGADEQFF
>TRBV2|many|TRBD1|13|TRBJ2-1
TGTGCCAGCAGTCCCGGGACAGCCAATGAGCAGTTCTTC
CASSPGTANEQFF
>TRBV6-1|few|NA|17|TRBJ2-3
TGTGCCAGCAGTGAAAGGGGAGTGATGGCTCGGGAAGATACGCAGTATTTT
CASSERGVMAREDTQYF
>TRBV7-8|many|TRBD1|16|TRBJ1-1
TGTGCCAGCAGCTTAGACCTGACAGGGTCGTGGACTGAAGCTTTCTTT
CASSLDLTGSWTEAFF
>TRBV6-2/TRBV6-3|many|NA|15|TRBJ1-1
TGTGCCAGCAGTTACCTAAAAGCGTATCTGACTGAAGCTTTCTTT
CASSYLKAYLTEAFF
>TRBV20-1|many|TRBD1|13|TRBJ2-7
TGCAGTGTCCAGGGACAGGGCTCCTACGAGCAGTACTTC
CSVQGQGSYEQYF
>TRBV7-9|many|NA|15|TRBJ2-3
TGTGCCAGCATCCCAGTAGGACGGAGCACAGATACGCAGTATTTT
CASIPVGRSTDTQYF
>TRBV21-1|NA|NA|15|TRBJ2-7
TGTGCCATCTCAACCGGGGGCCGTAGCTCCTACGAGCAGTACTTC
CAISTGGRSSYEQYF
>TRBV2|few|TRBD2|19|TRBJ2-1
TGTGCCAGCAGGTTTCCGTTTAGCGGGGGGGCCGAGTCCTACAATGAGCAGTTCTTC
CASRFPFSGGAESYNEQFF
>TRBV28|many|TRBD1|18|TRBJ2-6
TGTGCCAGCAGTTTCTCGACAGGGCGATACTCTGGGGCCAACGTCCTGACTTTC
CASSFSTGRYSGANVLTF
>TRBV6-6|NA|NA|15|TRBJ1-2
TGTGCCAGCAGACCTCCGGGACGGAATTTTTATGGCCACACCTTC
CASRPPGRNFYGHTF
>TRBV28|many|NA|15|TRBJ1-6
TGTGCCAGCAGTTTTGGACAGAGATATAATTCACCCCTCCACTTT
CASSFGQRYNSPLHF
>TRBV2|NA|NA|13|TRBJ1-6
TGTGCCAGCAGTGAAAGAGGCAGTCCGCCCCTCCACTTT
CASSERGSPPLHF
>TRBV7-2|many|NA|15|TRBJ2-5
TGTGCCAGCAGCTTCCTCGGCCCGGGGAGCGAGACCCAGTACTTC
CASSFLGPGSETQYF
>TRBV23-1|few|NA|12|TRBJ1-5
TGCGCCAGCACCCCGACAGGTGCGCCCCAGCATTTT
CASTPTGAPQHF
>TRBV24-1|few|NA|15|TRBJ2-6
TGTGCCACCAGTGATTCTCGCTCTGGGGCCAACGTCCTGACTTTC
CATSDSRSGANVLTF
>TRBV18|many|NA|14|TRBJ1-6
TGTGCCAGCTCACCAGGGGGAGGTGATTCACCCCTCCACTTT
CASSPGGGDSPLHF
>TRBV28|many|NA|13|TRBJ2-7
TGTGCCAGCAGCACCCCCGCCCCCTACGAGCAGTACTTC
CASSTPAPYEQYF
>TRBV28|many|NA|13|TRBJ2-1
TGTGCCAGCAGCACAGGAGCCTACAATGAGCAGTTCTTC
CASSTGAYNEQFF
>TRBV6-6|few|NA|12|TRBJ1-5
TGTGCCTGCCGGGAAGCCAATCAGCCCCAGCATTTT
CACREANQPQHF
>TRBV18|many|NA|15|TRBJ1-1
TGTGCCAGCTCACCACCGAAGGGTCCGAACACTGAAGCTTTCTTT
CASSPPKGPNTEAFF
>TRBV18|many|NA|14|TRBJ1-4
TGTGCCAGCTCACCAGGGGCAACTAATGAAAAACTGTTTTTT
CASSPGATNEKLFF
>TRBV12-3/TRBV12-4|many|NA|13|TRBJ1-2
TGTGCCACCAAGGGAGAGGACCCCTTCGGCTACACCTTC
CATKGEDPFGYTF
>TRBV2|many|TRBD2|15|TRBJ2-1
TGTGCCAGCAAGGAGGCTAGCGGGCGGGCCAATGAGCAGTTCTTC
CASKEASGRANEQFF
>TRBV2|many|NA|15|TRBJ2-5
TGTGCCAGCAGCCCAACACGACTTGGCAAAGAGACCCAGTACTTC
CASSPTRLGKETQYF
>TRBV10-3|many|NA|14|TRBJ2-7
TGTGCCATCAGTGAGTCTGGGGCGGCCTACGAGCAGTACTTC
CAISESGAAYEQYF
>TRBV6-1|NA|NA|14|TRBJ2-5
TGTGCCAGCAGTGGCTACACGAGTCAAGAGACCCAGTACTTC
CASSGYTSQETQYF
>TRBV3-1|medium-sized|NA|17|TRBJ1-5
TGTGCCAGCAGCCAAGACTCAACAGGGTCAACCAATCAGCCCCAGCATTTT
CASSQDSTGSTNQPQHF
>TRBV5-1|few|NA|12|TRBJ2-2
TGCGCCAGCAGCTCCGGCCTTCAGGAGCTGTTTTTT
CASSSGLQELFF
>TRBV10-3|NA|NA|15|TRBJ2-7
TGTGCCATCAGTGAGTCTATCCCAAGCGAATACGAGCAGTACTTC
CAISESIPSEYEQYF
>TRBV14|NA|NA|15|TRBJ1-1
TGTGCCAGCAGCCTTCCCCGGACCCGGATCACTGAAGCTTTCTTT
CASSLPRTRITEAFF
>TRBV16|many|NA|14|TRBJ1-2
TGTGCCAGCAGCCAATCGAGTTATTCGGGCGGCTACACCTTC
CASSQSSYSGGYTF
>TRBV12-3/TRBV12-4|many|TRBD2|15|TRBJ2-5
TGTGCCAGCAGGCAAACTGGCGGGGGACAAGAGACCCAGTACTTC
CASRQTGGGQETQYF
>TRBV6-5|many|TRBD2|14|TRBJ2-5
TGTGCCAGCAGTCCACTAGCGGGGAGAGAGACCCAGTACTTC
CASSPLAGRETQYF